This T cell receptor beta chain was identified during a study of identical twins. TCRdb independently ran MiXCR on the 5' RACE reads; one entry per CDR3 protein. Of about 470,000 distinct CDR3 sequences listed, 20% to 25% are singletons. Germline-derived CDR1 and CDR2 are ENHRY and SYGVKD. V was cut by 10 bases and J by 1 base, with 10 bases left in between. The CDR3 runs 12 residues. The sample was also linked to a second study, of T cells expressing NK-cell markers.

The V gene is TRBV10-3, the J gene TRBJ2-5; D uncertain. Sequences were obtained from CD4+ T cells sorted from blood. The TCR was taken from a woman between 18 and 30 years old in good health. The CDR3 nucleotides are TGTGCCACCCGGGCCAGCCAAGAGACCCAGTACTTC. The encoded protein is CATRASQETQYF.